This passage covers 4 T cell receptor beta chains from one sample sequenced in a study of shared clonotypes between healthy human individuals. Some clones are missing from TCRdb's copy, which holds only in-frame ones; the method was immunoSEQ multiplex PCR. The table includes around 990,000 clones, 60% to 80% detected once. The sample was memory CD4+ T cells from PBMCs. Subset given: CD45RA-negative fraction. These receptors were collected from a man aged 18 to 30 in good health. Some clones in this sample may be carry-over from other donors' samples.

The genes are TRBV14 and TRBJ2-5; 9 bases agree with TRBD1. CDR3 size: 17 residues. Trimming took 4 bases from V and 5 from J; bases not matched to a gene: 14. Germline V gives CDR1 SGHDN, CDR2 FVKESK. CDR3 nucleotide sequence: TGTGCCAGCAGCCCCCGGACAGGGGTACGTTCTATCGAGACCCAGTACTTC. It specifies CASSPRTGVRSIETQYF.

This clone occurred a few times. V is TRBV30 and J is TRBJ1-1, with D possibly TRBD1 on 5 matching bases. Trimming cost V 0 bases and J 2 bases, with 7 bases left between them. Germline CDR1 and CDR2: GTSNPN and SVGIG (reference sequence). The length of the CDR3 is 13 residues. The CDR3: CAWSVRDNTEAFF. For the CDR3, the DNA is TGTGCCTGGAGTGTACGGGACAACACTGAAGCTTTCTTT.

The CDR3: CASSLDGGAGQPQHF. The DNA for the CDR3 is TGCGCCAGCAGCTTGGATGGGGGGGCGGGTCAGCCCCAGCATTTT. The chain links TRBV5-1 to TRBJ1-5, with a possible D match to TRBD1 (6 bases). Looked up from germline, CDR1 is SGHRS and CDR2 is YFSETQ. CDR3 length: 15 residues. Trimming shortened V by 0 bases and J by 6 bases, and 13 bases separated the two germline ends.

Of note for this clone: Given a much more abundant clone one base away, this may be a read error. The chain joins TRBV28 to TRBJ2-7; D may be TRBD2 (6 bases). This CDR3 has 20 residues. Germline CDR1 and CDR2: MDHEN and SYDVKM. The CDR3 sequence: CASSLFRGSNFELESYGQYF. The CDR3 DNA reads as TGTGCCAGCAGTTTATTTCGGGGGTCTAATTTCGAATTGGAGAGCTACGGGCAGTACTTC.